This T cell receptor beta chain stems from a study of blood T cell repertoires in COVID-19. Germline lookup yields CDR1 SGHRS and CDR2 YFSETQ. The CDR3 contains 12 residues. Trimming took 4 bases from V and 6 from J, leaving 11 bases between them. As originally analysed: Counts of nucleated cells, estimated from reference gene primer amplification, were obtained. Profiling relied on immunoSEQ multiplex PCR, and the TCRdb table lists in-frame clones only, not all of them. Clone size and the V and J calls come from that table; the DNA yielded D and trimming. The data hold a few hundred thousand clones, with 87% observed a single time.

The chain combines TRBV5-1 with TRBJ2-7, with D tentatively TRBD2 (5 bases). This TCR came from a woman younger than 45 with COVID-19, enrolled during active disease. Material for sequencing was peripheral blood. Here the CDR3 reads CASSPGGREQYF. CDR3 DNA sequence: TGCGCCAGCAGCCCCGGCGGGCGCGAGCAGTACTTC.